This T cell receptor (beta chain) was identified in a study of T cell changes during pregnancy in multiple sclerosis (dated by TCRdb to 2018 to 2020). At the level of the whole study: The study looked at changes in the T cell repertoire across pregnancy in women with multiple sclerosis.

CDR3 length: 14 amino acids, cysteine to phenylalanine. Just the 42-base CDR3 DNA is kept, in frame starting at base 1. CDR1 and CDR2 are drawn from the germline V gene: SGHTA, FQGNSA. V is cut back by 4 bases and J by 5 bases, with 3 bases in the junction unmatched. Libraries were built with the immunoSEQ multiplex PCR assay. The source is immuneACCESS, and TCRdb retained only in-frame sequences with V and J called. Part of the clones is not carried over; for the studies checked, unresolved V genes explain less than half of this, and the remainder is unexplained. For this sample the table gives roughly 48,000 clones, of which approximately 92% were detected only once. Together, the top ten hold around 0.9% of the sample. With respect to this clone: This clone's antigen is unknown. It has no much larger one-base neighbor in the sample; base qualities were not kept.

The chain is encoded by TRBV7-2 joined to TRBJ2-7, and 12 junctional nucleotides match TRBD2. The source is a female donor in good health, enrolled as a control in a pregnancy study. Here the sequenced sample was CD4+ T cells from peripheral blood mononuclear cells, taken in the second trimester of pregnancy. The CDR3 reads as follows: CASSSTSGRNEQYF. Read as DNA, the sequence is TGTGCCAGCAGCTCGACTAGCGGGAGAAACGAGCAGTACTTC.